These 19 T cell receptor beta chains were all obtained from the same sample, sequenced in a study of T cells in localized non-small cell lung cancer (TCRdb year 2020). The method was the immunoSEQ multiplex PCR assay. The clones in this table, taken by TCRdb from immuneACCESS, are in-frame only. Not every clone is retained; where verified, under half of the shortfall comes from an unresolved V gene, and the cause of the rest is unknown. This sample comprises more than 15,000 clones, about 86% of them detected only once. Approximately 35% of the sample is taken by the ten largest. The sample was peripheral blood, taken before any cancer treatment. These receptors came from a male donor at least 60 years old with stage III lung adenocarcinoma.

J is TRBJ2-1 and V is TRBV6-4; 7 bases align to TRBD2. This CDR3 region has 16 residues. Per germline, CDR1 MRHNA and CDR2 SNTAGT. V dropped 0 bases and J dropped 4; count of bases not matched to a gene: 6. CDR3 in DNA: TGTGCCAGCAGTGACTCGACTAGCCGCTCGTACAATGAGCAGTTCTTC. Protein: CASSDSTSRSYNEQFF.

The rearrangement joins TRBV12-5 to TRBJ2-7; TRBD2 aligns across 10 bases. J was trimmed by 0 bases and V by 1 base; bases with no gene match: 9. Germline-derived CDR1 and CDR2 are LGHNT and FRNRAP. CDR3 size: 18 residues. CDR3 sequence (DNA): TGTGCTAGTGGTTTGGCCACCCAACTAGCGGGGAACTCCTACGAGCAGTACTTC. Encoded protein: CASGLATQLAGNSYEQYF.

The genes are TRBV10-3 and TRBJ2-3; D gene ambiguous. The CDR3 has 12 amino acids. The germline V gene encodes CDR1 ENHRY and CDR2 SYGVKD. Trimming removed 8 bases from V and 6 bases from J, with 12 bases in between. The CDR3 here is CAIGIETDTQYF. The CDR3 nucleotides read TGTGCCATCGGAATCGAAACGGATACGCAGTATTTT.

V and J are TRBV18 and TRBJ2-7; D tentatively fits TRBD1 or TRBD2 (5 bases each). The CDR3 runs 14 residues. Germline V gene data show CDR1 as KGHSH and CDR2 as LQKENI. V was trimmed by 6 bases and J by 2 bases, leaving 14 bases between them. CDR3 in amino acids: CASSLDLQAYEQYF. Here the CDR3 DNA reads TGTGCCAGCTCTCTGGACTTACAGGCCTACGAGCAGTACTTC.

The V call is TRBV13, the J call TRBJ2-7; no clear D. Germline V CDR1 and CDR2: PRHDT, FYEKMQ (reference sequence). With 4 bases removed from V and 1 base from J, the gap between germline ends came to 5 bases. This CDR3 is 12 amino acids long. CDR3 sequence (DNA): TGTGCCAGCAGCTCCCTTTCCTACGAGCAGTACTTC. Its translation: CASSSLSYEQYF.

This chain links TRBV6-1 with TRBJ1-1, with D possibly TRBD1 on 5 matching bases. The CDR3 has 15 amino acids. With 6 bases removed from V and 9 bases from J, the gap between germline ends came to 23 bases. CDR1 is MNHNS, CDR2 SASEGT, per germline. The CDR3 sequence: CASRFDSSSEGQAFF. CDR3 sequence (DNA): TGTGCCAGCAGGTTTGACAGTTCATCGGAGGGACAAGCTTTCTTT.

Only one count was recorded for this clone. The rearrangement links TRBV16 to TRBJ2-3; 7 bases match TRBD1. Per germline, CDR1 KGHSY and CDR2 FQNENV. The length of the CDR3 is 17 residues. Germline trimming cut 0 bases from V and 4 bases from J; bases unmatched to any gene: 10. The CDR3 region is CASSQSSTGRDADTQYF. The CDR3 DNA reads TGTGCCAGCAGCCAATCTTCGACAGGGCGTGACGCAGATACGCAGTATTTT.

As for this clone: Compared with germline, one end of the junction differs, possibly owing to a read error. This chain links TRBV30 with TRBJ1-6, with D maybe TRBD1 (6 bases). Germline V gives CDR1 GTSNPN, CDR2 SVGIG (reference sequence). CDR3 length: 14 amino acids. The CDR3 loop reads CARSRGGRNSPLHF. The CDR3 DNA reads as TGTGCCCGGAGCCGGGGGGGCCGGAATTCACCCCTCCACTTT. The full variable domain, rest sourced from reference TRBV30 and TRBJ1-6, is SQTIHQWPATLVQPVGSPLSLECTVEGTSNPNLYWYRQAAGRGLQLLFYSVGIGQISSEVPQNLSASRPQDRQFILSSKKLLLSDSGFYLCARSRGGRNSPLHFGNGTRLTVT.

This rearrangement joins TRBV5-1 to TRBJ2-2, with D perhaps being TRBD1 or TRBD2 (6 bases each). Germline V lookup: CDR1 SGHRS, CDR2 YFSETQ. CDR3 length: 15 residues. V lost 0 bases and J 6 bases, leaving 12 bases between the germline ends. The DNA of the CDR3 is TGCGCCAGCAGCTTGGCGGCAGGGGAGGCCGGGGAGCTGTTTTTT. This gives the protein CASSLAAGEAGELFF.

V and J are TRBV5-1 and TRBJ1-1; D not certain. CDR1 and CDR2 from the germline V gene are SGHRS and YFSETQ. Trimming pared 4 bases from V and 1 base from J, leaving 8 bases between. This CDR3 contains 13 residues. Here the CDR3 DNA reads TGCGCCAGCAGCCAGGCCGGGAACACTGAAGCTTTCTTT. Protein: CASSQAGNTEAFF.

J is TRBJ1-6 and V is TRBV23-1; TRBD1 might be the D (5 bases). TRBV23-1 is labeled an ORF, and its function is uncertain. Trimming pared 8 bases from V and 8 bases from J, leaving 19 bases between. The CDR3 loop spans 15 amino acids. CDR3 sequence (DNA): TGCGCCAGCTACGCGGGGGAGGGAAAAGATTCACCCCTCCACTTT. This encodes CASYAGEGKDSPLHF.

The chain uses TRBV6-4 and TRBJ2-3, with 11 bases identical to TRBD2. The CDR3 runs to 16 residues. The V gene end was trimmed by 0 bases and the J gene end by 2 bases; junction bases not matched to a gene: 1. Germline V gene lookup returns CDR1 MRHNA and CDR2 SNTAGT. This CDR3 reads CASSDSTSGDTDTQYF. For the CDR3, the DNA is TGTGCCAGCAGTGACTCGACTAGCGGGGACACAGATACGCAGTATTTT.

The chain is built from TRBV6-5 and TRBJ1-2, with D perhaps matching TRBD1 (6 bases). Trimming cost V 7 bases and J 8 bases, with 20 bases left between them. The length of the CDR3 is 14 residues. The germline CDR1 and CDR2 sequences are MNHEY and SVGAGI. The CDR3 nucleotides are TGTGCCAGCAACGGAGTGGGCAGGGGATACGGCTACACCTTC. Its translation is CASNGVGRGYGYTF.

This rearrangement joins TRBV6-5 to TRBJ1-2, with D perhaps matching TRBD1 (6 bases). V was pared by 6 bases and J by 5 bases, with 7 bases between. Germline loops: CDR1 MNHEY, CDR2 SVGAGI. The CDR3 is 11 residues long. CDR3 DNA sequence: TGTGCCAGCAGCACAGGGTATGGCTACACCTTC. Translating it yields CASSTGYGYTF.

V and J are TRBV5-6 and TRBJ2-2; no definite D call. V lost 1 base to trimming and J lost 8 bases, with 3 bases between them. There are 11 residues in the CDR3. The germline V gene has CDR1 SGHDT and CDR2 YYEEEE. CDR3 protein: CASSLWGELFF. The CDR3 coding sequence is TGTGCCAGCAGCTTGTGGGGGGAGCTGTTTTTT.

This clone was seen just once. This rearrangement joins TRBV5-1 to TRBJ1-2; 9 bases map to TRBD1. J lost 1 base, V lost 0 bases, and 4 bases had no gene match. This CDR3 has 16 residues. The germline gives CDR1 SGHRS, CDR2 YFSETQ. The CDR3: CASSLGNRGLNYGYTF. CDR3 in DNA: TGCGCCAGCAGCTTGGGCAACAGGGGGCTTAACTATGGCTACACCTTC.

The rearrangement links TRBV5-1 to TRBJ1-2; 7 bases agree with TRBD1. This CDR3 is built from 14 residues. Trimming removed 5 bases from V and 0 bases from J; junction bases left unmatched: 4. From germline, CDR1 is SGHRS and CDR2 YFSETQ. DNA for the CDR3: TGCGCCAGCAGAGGGACAGAAACTAACTATGGCTACACCTTC. Translation: CASRGTETNYGYTF.

The chain uses TRBV9 and TRBJ1-2, with 7 bases that match TRBD1. This CDR3 contains 15 residues. Germline-derived CDR1 and CDR2 are SGDLS and YYNGEE. V lost 0 bases and J lost 4; bases outside the gene matches: 6. This CDR3 is CASSVGQGAFYGYTF. In DNA, the CDR3 is TGTGCCAGCAGCGTAGGACAGGGAGCCTTCTATGGCTACACCTTC.

V and J are TRBV6-6 and TRBJ1-1, with unresolved D. Germline assignment: CDR1 MNHNY and CDR2 SVGAGI (reference sequence). V was cut by 2 bases and J by 4 bases, with 14 bases left in between. The CDR3 runs 15 residues. Here the CDR3 reads CASSYAPAVPTEAFF. The CDR3 region has the DNA TGTGCCAGCAGTTACGCACCCGCAGTACCCACTGAAGCTTTCTTT.